This T cell receptor (beta chain) was documented in a study of Ad26.COV2.S vaccination and SARS-CoV-2 variants. Regarding treatment: 19 received Ad26.COV2.S at low or high dose, single or two shots; about 5 received placebo; per-sample allocation not given. Collection of samples fell on day 63 after the first vaccine or placebo injection. A Boston donor was an adult aged 18-55 years. Study results and limitations: Individuals receiving vaccine had higher spike-specific TCR breadth than placebo recipients did. There was reportedly substantial breadth in spike-specific CD8+ and CD4+ T cell responses after vaccination.

This clone came up once. Its target is unknown. Assay used: immunoSEQ multiplex PCR; TCRdb lists only in-frame clones, some missing. The sample lists a few hundred thousand clones, 80% to 95% occurring once. Germline loops: CDR1 SQVTM, CDR2 ANQGSEA. The CDR3 sequence is 15 residues long. V gave up 2 bases and J gave up 0 bases, with 13 bases separating them. The sample in question was peripheral blood, obtained in a trial of Ad26.COV2.S vaccine versus placebo. This TCR came from a person between 18 and 65 years old who received the Ad26.COV2.S COVID-19 vaccine or a placebo. The chain employs TRBV29-1 and TRBJ2-5; no definite D call. CDR3 sequence reads: CSVELMAHYQETQYF. DNA of the CDR3: TGCAGCGTTGAATTAATGGCACATTACCAAGAGACCCAGTACTTC.